The clone carrying this T cell receptor (beta chain) was recorded at least ten times. V lost 4 bases and J 6 bases, leaving 16 bases between the germline ends. Germline V gene data show CDR1 as MNHEY and CDR2 as SVGEGT. The CDR3 consists of 15 residues. This sample was included in a study of early T cells in non-severe SARS-CoV-2 infection. Individual cDNA molecules received unique molecular identifiers during library preparation. TCRdb independently ran MiXCR on the 5' RACE reads; one entry per CDR3 protein. This repertoire shows just over 70,000 distinct CDR3 sequences, approximately 12% found once; its top ten account for about 1.3%.

Sequencing was done on a sample of whole blood. The V and J genes are TRBV6-2 or TRBV6-3 and TRBJ2-1; tentative D call: TRBD1 (5 bases). The clonotype comes from an adult who was a healthcare worker with PCR-confirmed SARS-CoV-2 infection or an uninfected control (not recorded which). The CDR3 DNA is TGTGCCAGCAGTTCCATCCCCGGCAGGGTCAATGAGCAGTTCTTC. Translated: CASSSIPGRVNEQFF.